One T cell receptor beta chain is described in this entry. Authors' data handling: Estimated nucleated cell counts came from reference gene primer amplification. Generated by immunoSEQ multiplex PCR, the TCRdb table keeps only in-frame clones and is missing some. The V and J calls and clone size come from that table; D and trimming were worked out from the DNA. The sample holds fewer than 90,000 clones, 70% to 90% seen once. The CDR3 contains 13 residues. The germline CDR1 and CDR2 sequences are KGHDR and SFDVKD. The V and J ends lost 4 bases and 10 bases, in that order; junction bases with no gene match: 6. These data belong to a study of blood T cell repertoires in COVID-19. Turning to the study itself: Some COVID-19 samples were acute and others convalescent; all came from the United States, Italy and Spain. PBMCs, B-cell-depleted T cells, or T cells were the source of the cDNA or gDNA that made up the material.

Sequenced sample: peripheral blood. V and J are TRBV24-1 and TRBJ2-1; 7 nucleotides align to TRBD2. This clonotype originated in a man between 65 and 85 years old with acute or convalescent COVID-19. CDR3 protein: CATSEGGGLEQFF. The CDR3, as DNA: TGTGCCACCAGTGAGGGGGGGGGACTGGAGCAGTTCTTC.